The 14 T cell receptor beta chains presented below share a single source sample, sequenced in a study of blood T cell repertoires in COVID-19 (dated by TCRdb to the early 2020s). Libraries came from the immunoSEQ multiplex PCR assay. The clones in this table, taken by TCRdb from immuneACCESS, are in-frame only. Not every clone is retained; where verified, under half of the shortfall comes from an unresolved V gene, and the cause of the rest is unknown. This sample has a few hundred thousand clones in its table, and 70% to 90% of those were observed once. The ten top clones hold 6.6% of the sample. The sample comprised PBMCs or T cells enriched from blood (not recorded which). Receptors were obtained from a woman between 50 and 59 years old who had been exposed to COVID-19.

The chain joins TRBV30 to TRBJ1-4; D is ambiguous. Germline loops: CDR1 GTSNPN, CDR2 SVGIG (reference sequence). V dropped 3 bases and J dropped 4 bases, with 21 bases sitting between them. CDR3 length: 17 residues. The CDR3 DNA reads TGTGCCTGGAGGGCGCCGGTGGAGGATGGTTTTAATGAAAAACTGTTTTTT. Translating gives CAWRAPVEDGFNEKLFF.

The table lists this clone with a few counts. This chain connects TRBV27 to TRBJ1-6; 7 bases line up with TRBD1. The CDR3 runs to 16 residues. The V segment lost 8 bases and the J segment 8 bases; nucleotides outside the gene matches: 15. Germline V gene lookup returns CDR1 MNHEY and CDR2 SMNVEV (reference sequence). CDR3 residues: CASRRTGLAFDSPLHF. The CDR3 DNA reads TGTGCCAGCCGACGGACAGGACTGGCCTTTGATTCACCCCTCCACTTT.

The gene calls are TRBV10-3 and TRBJ2-1, with D possibly matching TRBD1 (5 bases). Trimming shortened V by 0 bases and J by 0 bases, and 9 bases separated the two germline ends. This CDR3 has 16 residues. Germline CDR1 reads ENHRY; CDR2 reads SYGVKD. CDR3 nucleotide sequence: TGTGCCATCAGTGAGTCGGGTGGGGCCTCCTACAATGAGCAGTTCTTC. This encodes CAISESGGASYNEQFF.

There are many counts of this clone. The chain employs TRBV2 and TRBJ1-1; 9 bases line up with TRBD1. V was clipped by 6 bases and J by 1 base; unmatched bases: 6. This CDR3 comprises 15 residues. Germline V gives CDR1 SNHLY, CDR2 FYNNEI. The CDR3 DNA sequence: TGTGCCAGCAGACGCCGGACAGGGGAGAACACTGAAGCTTTCTTT. Its protein product is CASRRRTGENTEAFF.

CDR3 in DNA: TGTGCCAGCTTGACAGGGGATAATTCACCCCTCCACTTT. Protein product: CASLTGDNSPLHF. J is TRBJ1-6 and V is TRBV2, with 8 bases matching TRBD1. CDR3 size: 13 residues. Germline V gene data show CDR1 as SNHLY and CDR2 as FYNNEI. With V trimmed by 8 bases and J by 5 bases, 2 bases remained unmatched.

The chain joins TRBV10-2 to TRBJ2-5; D is perhaps TRBD2 (7 bases). This CDR3 contains 14 residues. The germline V gene encodes CDR1 WSHSY and CDR2 SAAADI. Trimming removed 5 bases at V and 5 bases at J, with 15 bases between. Here the CDR3 reads CASSTPGGLETQYF. In nucleotides, the CDR3 is TGCGCCAGCAGTACCCCCGGGGGGCTTGAGACCCAGTACTTC.

This chain links TRBV7-7 with TRBJ2-5, with D maybe TRBD1 (6 bases). CDR1 and CDR2 (germline): SSHAT, FNYEAQ (reference sequence). CDR3 size: 13 residues. V dropped 6 bases and J dropped 5 bases, with 13 bases sitting between them. CDR3 bases: TGTGCCAGCAGTTTGGACAGAGTGGAGACCCAGTACTTC. Protein sequence: CASSLDRVETQYF.

The rearrangement links TRBV3-1 (or the pseudogene TRBV3-2) to TRBJ1-1, with 11 bases matching TRBD1. Germline V CDR1 and CDR2: LGHDT, YNNKEL (reference sequence). V lost 1 base to trimming and J lost 5 bases; unmatched junction nucleotides: 9. The CDR3 sequence is 17 residues long. CDR3 sequence: CASSQVIPGQGGTEAFF. The CDR3 nucleotides are TGTGCCAGCAGCCAAGTGATTCCGGGACAGGGGGGTACTGAAGCTTTCTTT.

The genes are TRBV13 and TRBJ1-1; D perhaps matches TRBD1 (5 bases). In germline, CDR1 is PRHDT, CDR2 FYEKMQ (reference sequence). The CDR3 runs to 14 residues. V dropped 2 bases and J dropped 1 base, with 8 bases sitting between them. The DNA for the CDR3 is TGTGCCAGCAGCTTACTTCAGGGGAACACTGAAGCTTTCTTT. This translates into CASSLLQGNTEAFF.

This chain links TRBV11-3 with TRBJ2-3, with 12 bases identical to TRBD2. J was trimmed by 0 bases and V by 5 bases; bases with no gene match: 3. The V gene's germline CDR1 is SGHNT and CDR2 YENEEA. This CDR3 spans 16 amino acids. CDR3 sequence (DNA): TGTGCCAGCAGCATAGGACTAGCGGGGAGCACAGATACGCAGTATTTT. It encodes CASSIGLAGSTDTQYF.

This rearrangement joins TRBV12-3 or TRBV12-4 to TRBJ1-5; D call uncertain. V shed 2 bases and J shed 8 bases, with 7 bases lying between them. CDR3 length: 12 residues. CDR3 loop: CASSLPLEPQHF. CDR3 DNA: TGTGCCAGCAGTTTACCGTTAGAGCCCCAGCATTTT.

This clone was counted ten times or more. CDR3 sequence reads: CASSLGWTGETEAFF. The CDR3 coding sequence is TGTGCCAGCAGCTTAGGCTGGACAGGGGAAACTGAAGCTTTCTTT. V is TRBV5-6 and J is TRBJ1-1, with TRBD1 matching 9 bases. This CDR3 has 15 residues. After removal of 2 bases from V and 5 bases from J, the junction contained 7 bases not matched to a gene. From germline, CDR1 is SGHDT and CDR2 YYEEEE.

J is TRBJ2-1 and V is TRBV9; 7 positions match TRBD2. This CDR3 comprises 15 residues. J gave up 5 bases and V 1 base, and 6 bases lay outside the gene matches. Per germline, CDR1 SGDLS and CDR2 YYNGEE. CDR3 region: CASSVTSGANNEQFF. The CDR3 region has the DNA TGTGCCAGCAGCGTAACGAGCGGGGCGAACAATGAGCAGTTCTTC.

This clone was recorded a few times. The gene calls are TRBV6-5 and TRBJ1-4, with 7 bases that match TRBD1. V dropped 5 bases and J dropped 12; count of bases not matched to a gene: 12. CDR3 length equals 14 residues. From germline, CDR1 is MNHEY and CDR2 SVGAGI. The CDR3 loop is CASSQNRQGSQLFF. CDR3 coding DNA: TGTGCCAGCAGTCAAAACCGACAGGGTAGTCAACTGTTTTTT.